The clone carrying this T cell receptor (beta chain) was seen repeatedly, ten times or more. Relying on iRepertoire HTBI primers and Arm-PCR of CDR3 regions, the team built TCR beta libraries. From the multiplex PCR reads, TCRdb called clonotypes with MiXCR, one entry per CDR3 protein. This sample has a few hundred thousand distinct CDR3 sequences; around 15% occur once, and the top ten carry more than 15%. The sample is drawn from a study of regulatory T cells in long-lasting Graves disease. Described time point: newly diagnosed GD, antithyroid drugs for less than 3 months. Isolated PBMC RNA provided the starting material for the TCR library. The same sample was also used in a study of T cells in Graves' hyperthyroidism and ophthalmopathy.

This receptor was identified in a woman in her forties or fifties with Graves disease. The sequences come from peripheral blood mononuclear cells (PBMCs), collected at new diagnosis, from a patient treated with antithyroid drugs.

DNA for the CDR3: TGCGCCAGCGGCGAGGGGGCAACAGATACGCAGTATTTT. Translated: CASGEGATDTQYF. The gene calls are TRBV5-1 and TRBJ2-3; 7 nucleotides line up with TRBD1. Germline CDR1 SGHRS, CDR2 YFSETQ. CDR3 size: 13 residues. The J segment lost 3 bases and the V segment lost 7 bases, leaving 5 bases of the junction unmatched. Looking up the rest from reference TRBV5-1 and TRBJ2-3 gives the full variable domain: KAGVTQTPRYLIKTRGQQVTLSCSPISGHRSVSWYQQTPGQGLQFLFEYFSETQRNKGNFPGRFSGRQFSNSRSEMNVSTLELGDSALYLCASGEGATDTQYFGPGTRLTVL.